The rows below give T cell receptor beta chains drawn from one sample of a study of cytomegalovirus exposure and HLA in healthy donors. Measured with immunoSEQ multiplex PCR; TCRdb has only the in-frame clones, and not every one. Recorded here are some 76,000 clones; the top ten clones represent about 0.83%. The source material was PBMCs. The receptors derive from a boy between 5 and 17 years old in good health and CMV-seronegative. The CDR3 runs from the conserved cysteine through the conserved F or W. The D gene is left open where the match is weak.

CDR3nt: TGTGCCAGCAGTCCCCAGGGACATAAAAATGAAAAACTGTTTTTT
CDR3aa: CASSPQGHKNEKLFF
j_gene: TRBJ1-4
v_gene: TRBV5-6
d_gene: .

CDR3nt: TGTGCCAGCAGCTTAGGTACAGCGGCACCCTACGAGCAGTACTTC
CDR3aa: CASSLGTAAPYEQYF
j_gene: TRBJ2-7
v_gene: TRBV11-1
d_gene: .

CDR3nt: TGTGCCAGCAGCGTAGCGGGGATCCCCTCGGAAGATGGCTACACCTTC
CDR3aa: CASSVAGIPSEDGYTF
j_gene: TRBJ1-2
v_gene: TRBV9
d_gene: .

CDR3nt: TGTGCCAGCTCACCCGAGGACAGTGAAGCTTTCTTT
CDR3aa: CASSPEDSEAFF
j_gene: TRBJ1-1
v_gene: TRBV18
d_gene: .

CDR3nt: TGTGCCAGCTCTCCAATCGACAGGGGATATACCGATTCACCCCTCCACTTT
CDR3aa: CASSPIDRGYTDSPLHF
j_gene: TRBJ1-6
v_gene: TRBV18
d_gene: TRBD1

CDR3nt: TGTGCCAGTAGTACAGGGGGCGGCTACGAGCAGTACTTC
CDR3aa: CASSTGGGYEQYF
j_gene: TRBJ2-7
v_gene: TRBV19
d_gene: TRBD1

CDR3nt: TGTGCCAGCAGCCCCCCCGGTCTCCATGAGCAGTTCTTC
CDR3aa: CASSPPGLHEQFF
j_gene: TRBJ2-1
v_gene: TRBV7-9
d_gene: .

CDR3nt: TGCAGCGTTGGGTCCGTTGGGACAGCCTACGAGCAGTACTTC
CDR3aa: CSVGSVGTAYEQYF
j_gene: TRBJ2-7
v_gene: TRBV29-1
d_gene: TRBD1

CDR3nt: TGTGCCAGCAGCTTGAGTGGACAGGTCACGGAAAAACTGTTTTTT
CDR3aa: CASSLSGQVTEKLFF
j_gene: TRBJ1-4
v_gene: TRBV7-9
d_gene: TRBD1

CDR3nt: TGTGCCAGCAGCTTTGGGGGCGCCTCTAAGTACTTC
CDR3aa: CASSFGGASKYF
j_gene: TRBJ2-7
v_gene: TRBV5-6
d_gene: .

CDR3nt: TGTGCCAGCAGCTATGGACAGGGTGGCGATCAGCCCCAGCATTTT
CDR3aa: CASSYGQGGDQPQHF
j_gene: TRBJ1-5
v_gene: TRBV7-9
d_gene: TRBD1

CDR3nt: TGTGCCTGGAGTACGATACCGCGGGGTCCCTATGGCTACACCTTC
CDR3aa: CAWSTIPRGPYGYTF
j_gene: TRBJ1-2
v_gene: TRBV30
d_gene: .

CDR3nt: TGTGCCTGGAGTGTCGGGTTGGAATACGAGCAGTACTTC
CDR3aa: CAWSVGLEYEQYF
j_gene: TRBJ2-7
v_gene: TRBV30
d_gene: .

CDR3nt: TGTGCCAGCAGCCAAGAAGGGACTAGCGGGACTTACGCCTACGAGCAGTACTTC
CDR3aa: CASSQEGTSGTYAYEQYF
j_gene: TRBJ2-7
v_gene: TRBV4-2
d_gene: TRBD2

CDR3nt: TGTGCCTGGAGTACGGGGTTAATACAGGGGAATGGCTACACCTTC
CDR3aa: CAWSTGLIQGNGYTF
j_gene: TRBJ1-2
v_gene: TRBV30
d_gene: TRBD1

CDR3nt: TGCAGTGCTCCGCGGAGGGAAGGGCAGTATTTT
CDR3aa: CSAPRREGQYF
j_gene: TRBJ2-3
v_gene: TRBV20-1
d_gene: .

CDR3nt: TGTGCCATCAGTGACTACACAGGGAACACTGAAGCTTTCTTT
CDR3aa: CAISDYTGNTEAFF
j_gene: TRBJ1-1
v_gene: TRBV10-3
d_gene: .

CDR3nt: TGTGCCAGCAGCTTAGCGCGGGGAGACTATGGCTACACCTTC
CDR3aa: CASSLARGDYGYTF
j_gene: TRBJ1-2
v_gene: TRBV7-8
d_gene: .

CDR3nt: TGTGCCAGCAGGGAGAGCGGGAGGGCCAGCATTCAGTACTTC
CDR3aa: CASRESGRASIQYF
j_gene: TRBJ2-4
v_gene: TRBV7-9
d_gene: TRBD2

CDR3nt: TGTGCCATCAGTGAGCCGACAGGGGGTGGTAATTCACCCCTCCACTTT
CDR3aa: CAISEPTGGGNSPLHF
j_gene: TRBJ1-6
v_gene: TRBV10-3
d_gene: TRBD1

CDR3nt: TGCAGCGTTGAGGGGACTGACAAGACTCCAAACGGGCCCTACGAGCAGTACTTC
CDR3aa: CSVEGTDKTPNGPYEQYF
j_gene: TRBJ2-7
v_gene: TRBV29-1
d_gene: .

CDR3nt: TGTGCCAGCAGTGAAGTAAGCGGGCGCCGGGGGGCAGATACGCAGTATTTT
CDR3aa: CASSEVSGRRGADTQYF
j_gene: TRBJ2-3
v_gene: TRBV25-1
d_gene: TRBD2

CDR3nt: TGTGCCACCAGCAGAGATCTCCGGACTAGCGGGAGGGCCTTTAGTTATGAGCAGTTCTTC
CDR3aa: CATSRDLRTSGRAFSYEQFF
j_gene: TRBJ2-1
v_gene: TRBV15
d_gene: TRBD2

CDR3nt: TGCGCCAGGGGGGCCACAGCGGACATGAACACTGAAGCTTTCTTT
CDR3aa: CARGATADMNTEAFF
j_gene: TRBJ1-1
v_gene: TRBV10-1
d_gene: .

CDR3nt: TGTGCCAGCAGCCGGACGGGGGGCGGGGAGCTGTTTTTT
CDR3aa: CASSRTGGGELFF
j_gene: TRBJ2-2
v_gene: TRBV6-5
d_gene: TRBD2

CDR3nt: TGCGCCAGCAGCTCAAGCGGGGGATACAATGAGCAGTTCTTC
CDR3aa: CASSSSGGYNEQFF
j_gene: TRBJ2-1
v_gene: TRBV5-1
d_gene: TRBD2

CDR3nt: TGTGCCAGTAGTAATTTTATACAGGGAGACACTGAAGCTTTCTTT
CDR3aa: CASSNFIQGDTEAFF
j_gene: TRBJ1-1
v_gene: TRBV19
d_gene: .

CDR3nt: TGTGCCAGCAGCTTAGCGCCAAGGGGGGGTCGGTATCAAGAGACCCAGTACTTC
CDR3aa: CASSLAPRGGRYQETQYF
j_gene: TRBJ2-5
v_gene: TRBV7-9
d_gene: .

CDR3nt: TGTGCCAGCAGCTTGGACCCGATAGCGGGAGACGTCTACCAGCAGTACTTC
CDR3aa: CASSLDPIAGDVYQQYF
j_gene: TRBJ2-7
v_gene: TRBV5-8
d_gene: TRBD2

CDR3nt: TGTGCCAGCAGTTACGGGCCGTTTGAAGCTTTCTTT
CDR3aa: CASSYGPFEAFF
j_gene: TRBJ1-1
v_gene: TRBV6-6
d_gene: .

CDR3nt: TGTGCCAGCAGCCCCAGTGGGCAGGGTGTGAATGAGCAGTTCTTC
CDR3aa: CASSPSGQGVNEQFF
j_gene: TRBJ2-1
v_gene: TRBV7-3
d_gene: .

CDR3nt: TGTGCCAGCAGCTTGCCAGGTTTCGGCACCATATATTTT
CDR3aa: CASSLPGFGTIYF
j_gene: TRBJ1-3
v_gene: TRBV7-9
d_gene: .

CDR3nt: TGTGCCAGCAGCGACGTCACCAAGCGGGCGAGGGATGAGCAGTTCTTC
CDR3aa: CASSDVTKRARDEQFF
j_gene: TRBJ2-1
v_gene: TRBV7-8
d_gene: .

CDR3nt: TGTGCCAGCAGCCGAACAGGGGCGCCCGATCAGCCCCAGCATTTT
CDR3aa: CASSRTGAPDQPQHF
j_gene: TRBJ1-5
v_gene: TRBV7-9
d_gene: TRBD1

CDR3nt: TGTGCCAGCAGTTACTCAACTAGCGGATACGAGCAGTACTTC
CDR3aa: CASSYSTSGYEQYF
j_gene: TRBJ2-7
v_gene: TRBV6-5
d_gene: TRBD2

CDR3nt: TGCGCCAGCAGCGGGGACAACCAGAACACTGAAGCTTTCTTT
CDR3aa: CASSGDNQNTEAFF
j_gene: TRBJ1-1
v_gene: TRBV5-1
d_gene: .

CDR3nt: TGCGCCAGCAGCATCGCGGGTAGCGGGGGTTTCGACACCGGGGAGCTGTTTTTT
CDR3aa: CASSIAGSGGFDTGELFF
j_gene: TRBJ2-2
v_gene: TRBV5-1
d_gene: TRBD2